The 23 T cell receptor beta chains reported below all come from one sample, sequenced in a study of radiotherapy plus CTLA-4 blockade in lung cancer (dated by TCRdb to the late 2010s). The library was produced with the immunoSEQ multiplex PCR assay. What TCRdb holds here is the immuneACCESS table cut down to in-frame rearrangements. Part of the clones is not present; checked against another copy, under half of the missing clones reflect an unresolved V gene, and the others are unexplained. In all, the sample holds about 77,000 clones, and roughly four fifths of those were seen once. The ten largest clones take up roughly a tenth of the sample. The sample consisted of peripheral blood, taken from a patient treated with radiotherapy plus ipilimumab. The source is a human donor with non-small cell lung cancer whose response to radiotherapy plus ipilimumab could not be evaluated.

This chain connects TRBV18 to TRBJ2-2; TRBD1 aligns across 10 bases. The CDR3 runs to 15 residues. CDR1 and CDR2 (germline): KGHSH, LQKENI. Trimming cost V 3 bases and J 7 bases; bases outside gene matches: 5. The CDR3 loop is CASSPGQGKFGELFF. CDR3 in DNA: TGTGCCAGCTCACCGGGACAGGGGAAATTCGGGGAGCTGTTTTTT.

The V call is TRBV10-3, the J call TRBJ2-3; TRBD2 agrees at 9 bases. Germline V gene lookup returns CDR1 ENHRY and CDR2 SYGVKD. Trimming cost V 2 bases and J 1 base; bases outside gene matches: 1. The CDR3 totals 15 residues. This CDR3 reads CAISEPSGGTDTQYF. CDR3 DNA sequence: TGTGCCATCAGTGAGCCTAGCGGGGGCACAGATACGCAGTATTTT.

This clone has only one observation. The genes are TRBV27 and TRBJ2-1; TRBD2 aligns across 10 bases. V lost 5 bases to trimming and J lost 5 bases; unmatched junction nucleotides: 9. Germline CDR1 is MNHEY and CDR2 is SMNVEV (reference sequence). This CDR3 contains 16 residues. The CDR3 reads CASSTRAGGPNNEQFF. The CDR3 nucleotides read TGTGCCAGCAGTACCCGAGCGGGGGGGCCGAACAATGAGCAGTTCTTC.

The gene calls are TRBV30 and TRBJ1-1; TRBD1 is a possible D gene (6 bases). This CDR3 contains 15 residues. V lost 5 bases, J lost 5 bases, and 21 bases lay in between. From germline, CDR1 is GTSNPN and CDR2 SVGIG (reference sequence). The CDR3 coding sequence is TGTGCCTGGGGGGGTATAGGGGGTGCGTGGACTGAAGCTTTCTTT. This encodes CAWGGIGGAWTEAFF.

The count of this clone is one. The chain carries TRBV5-1 and TRBJ1-2, with TRBD1 matching over 8 bases. Looked up from germline, CDR1 is SGHRS and CDR2 is YFSETQ. With V trimmed by 7 bases and J by 7 bases, 12 bases remained unmatched. The CDR3 has 14 amino acids. This CDR3 is CASSEQGELSGYTF. The DNA of the CDR3 is TGCGCCAGCTCCGAACAGGGGGAACTCTCTGGCTACACCTTC.

J is TRBJ1-2 and V is TRBV4-2; tentative D call: TRBD1 (6 bases). The germline V gene encodes CDR1 LGHNA and CDR2 YNFKEQ. V was clipped by 5 bases and J by 8 bases, with 21 bases between them. The CDR3 contains 15 residues. CDR3 amino acids: CASSLDSGGTNGYTF. CDR3 DNA sequence: TGTGCCAGCAGCTTGGACAGCGGGGGGACTAACGGCTACACCTTC.

The V call is TRBV10-2, the J call TRBJ2-5, with 10 nucleotides matching TRBD2. The closer fit of TRBJ2-7 to the DNA end suggests the J call may be wrong. Germline values: CDR1 WSHSY, CDR2 SAAADI. This CDR3 has 14 residues. The CDR3 spells CASSGTSGTYEQYF. CDR3 coding DNA: TGCGCCAGCAGTGGGACTAGCGGAACCTACGAGCAGTACTTC.

This clone was observed once. The V gene is TRBV29-1, the J gene TRBJ1-4; D unresolved. This CDR3 has 11 residues. V lost 6 bases to trimming and J lost 8 bases, with 10 bases between them. Germline CDR1 reads SQVTM; CDR2 reads ANQGSEA. For the CDR3, the DNA is TGCAGCGTCCTGTTGGGCGAAAAACTGTTTTTT. It specifies CSVLLGEKLFF.

The gene calls are TRBV4-1 and TRBJ2-5; possible D gene TRBD2, 5 bases. This CDR3 is 15 amino acids long. Germline CDR1 MGHRA, CDR2 YSYEKL. The V end was cut by 0 bases, the J end by 2 bases, with 10 bases between. The CDR3 bases are TGCGCCAGCAGCCAAGACTGGGCGGGTCAAGAGACCCAGTACTTC. It translates to CASSQDWAGQETQYF.

This chain connects TRBV2 to TRBJ1-6; 7 positions match TRBD1. With 6 bases clipped from V and 13 bases from J, the junction kept 12 bases outside the gene matches. The germline V gene encodes CDR1 SNHLY and CDR2 FYNNEI. The CDR3 sequence is 14 residues long. CDR3: CASSDPRQGTPLHF. CDR3 DNA: TGTGCCAGCAGCGACCCGCGACAGGGAACTCCCCTCCACTTT.

This clone was detected a few times. The sample contains more than one DNA sequence encoding this CDR3. The V gene is TRBV29-1, the J gene TRBJ1-1; unclear D gene. Trimming took 4 bases from V and 1 from J, leaving 7 bases between them. CDR3 length equals 12 residues. In germline, CDR1 is SQVTM, CDR2 ANQGSEA. This CDR3 reads CSVAAGNTEAFF. CDR3 nucleotides: TGCAGCGTTGCGGCGGGGAACACTGAAGCTTTCTTT.

In this sample, this clone turned up once. The chain has TRBV7-2 and TRBJ1-1; maybe TRBD1 (5 bases). The CDR3 totals 15 residues. Germline V gene sequence: CDR1 SGHTA, CDR2 FQGNSA. The V and J ends lost 0 bases and 2 bases respectively, with 10 bases between them. CDR3 in amino acids: CASSLAQGPNTEAFF. The CDR3 nucleotides read TGTGCCAGCAGCTTAGCGCAGGGTCCAAACACTGAAGCTTTCTTT. Complete variable domain (other parts from reference TRBV7-2 and TRBJ1-1): GAGVSQSPSNKVTEKGKDVELRCDPISGHTALYWYRQSLGQGLEFLIYFQGNSAPDKSGLPSDRFSAERTGGSVSTLTIQRTQQEDSAVYLCASSLAQGPNTEAFFGQGTRLTVV.

This clone was observed a single time. This chain connects TRBV27 to TRBJ2-7, with TRBD2 identical over 9 bases. The CDR3 sequence is 13 residues long. V shed 6 bases and J 5 bases; nucleotides not matched to a gene: 5. The germline gives CDR1 MNHEY, CDR2 SMNVEV (reference sequence). The CDR3 protein is CASSHGLANEQYF. The CDR3 DNA follows: TGTGCCAGCAGCCATGGACTAGCGAACGAGCAGTACTTC.

CDR3 nucleotides: TGTGCCAGCAGCACCGGGACTAGCGGCCGGGAGACCCAGTACTTC. Translation gives CASSTGTSGRETQYF. This chain joins TRBV5-6 and TRBJ2-5, with 11 bases lining up with TRBD2. The CDR3 totals 15 residues. With 4 bases clipped from V and 5 bases from J, the junction kept 7 bases outside the gene matches. Germline CDR1 SGHDT, CDR2 YYEEEE.

A few counts support this clone. The chain employs TRBV10-2 and TRBJ2-5; weak D call: TRBD2 (6 bases). The V gene lost 4 bases and the J gene lost 1 base, with 13 bases spanning the gap. This CDR3 has 15 residues. The germline CDR1 and CDR2 sequences are WSHSY and SAAADI. The CDR3 spells CASSVGGAGQETQYF. In DNA form, the CDR3 reads TGCGCCAGCAGTGTTGGCGGGGCGGGCCAAGAGACCCAGTACTTC.

CDR3 nucleotide sequence: TGTGCCAGCAGCTTGGTCGGGGAAGAGACCCAGTACTTC. Encoded protein: CASSLVGEETQYF. V gene TRBV5-4 combines with J gene TRBJ2-5, with a tentative D call TRBD2 (5 bases). V was shortened by 0 bases and J by 3 bases, with 6 bases between the two germline ends. Germline V gives CDR1 SGHNT, CDR2 YYREEE (reference sequence). The CDR3 length is 13 residues.

The chain links TRBV5-4 to TRBJ1-3; 7 bases line up with TRBD1. This CDR3 has 17 residues. Germline CDR1 reads SGHNT; CDR2 reads YYREEE (reference sequence). The ends lost 0 bases at V and 2 bases at J; junction bases unmatched: 8. CDR3 nucleotides: TGTGCCAGCAGCTTGGGGCCCGCAGGGGGGACTGGAAACACCATATATTTT. Encoded protein: CASSLGPAGGTGNTIYF.

This clone was recorded once. The J gene is TRBJ1-2, the V gene TRBV28, with 8 bases identical to TRBD1. Germline V gene lookup returns CDR1 MDHEN and CDR2 SYDVKM. The CDR3 totals 14 residues. With V trimmed by 10 bases and J by 8 bases, 15 bases remained unmatched. The CDR3: CATQSGTGRLGYTF. Written as DNA, the CDR3 is TGTGCCACCCAGTCCGGGACAGGACGGCTAGGCTACACCTTC.

This chain joins TRBV5-1 and TRBJ2-3; the D gene is possibly TRBD2 (6 bases). Trimming stripped 1 base from V and 0 bases from J, with 9 bases between. CDR3 size: 15 residues. Germline CDR1 reads SGHRS; CDR2 reads YFSETQ. CDR3 in DNA: TGCGCCAGCAGCTTGCGACGGGGGAGCACAGATACGCAGTATTTT. This gives the protein CASSLRRGSTDTQYF.

The chain employs TRBV2 and TRBJ2-3; no reliable D call. The CDR3 totals 14 residues. V was shortened by 6 bases and J by 1 base, with 11 bases between the two germline ends. Germline assignment: CDR1 SNHLY and CDR2 FYNNEI. The CDR3 bases are TGTGCCAGCAGGCCTCCAGTCGGCACAGATACGCAGTATTTT. It yields the protein CASRPPVGTDTQYF.

The sample holds a few counts of this clone. The rearrangement joins TRBV7-9 to TRBJ1-1, with TRBD1 identical over 8 bases. The length of the CDR3 is 12 residues. V was pared by 5 bases and J by 11 bases, with 7 bases of the junction left unmatched. CDR1 SEHNR and CDR2 FQNEAQ come from the germline V gene (reference sequence). In nucleotides, the CDR3 is TGTGCCAGCAGCGAACAGGGGGGAGCGGCTTTCTTT. This translates into CASSEQGGAAFF. Combining the CDR3 with reference TRBV7-9 and TRBJ1-1 gives the whole variable domain DTGVSQNPRHKITKRGQNVTFRCDPISEHNRLYWYRQTLGQGPEFLTYFQNEAQLEKSRLLSDRFSAERPKGSFSTLEIQRTEQGDSAMYLCASSEQGGAAFFGQGTRLTVV.

This clone has just one count. The chain links TRBV5-1 to TRBJ2-1; 10 bases are a match to TRBD1. This CDR3 is 14 amino acids long. The V gene end was trimmed by 0 bases and the J gene end by 12 bases; junction bases not matched to a gene: 6. Germline CDR1 reads SGHRS; CDR2 reads YFSETQ. CDR3 DNA: TGCGCCAGCAGCTTGGGCGTCGACAGGGGGCTGCAGTTCTTC. It encodes CASSLGVDRGLQFF.

The V gene is TRBV2, the J gene TRBJ2-3, with D perhaps TRBD2 (6 bases). V was cut by 3 bases and J by 2 bases, with 12 bases left in between. Per germline, CDR1 SNHLY and CDR2 FYNNEI. The CDR3 runs to 15 residues. The CDR3 protein is CASSDEGGATDTQYF. DNA of the CDR3: TGTGCCAGCAGTGACGAGGGCGGGGCCACAGATACGCAGTATTTT.